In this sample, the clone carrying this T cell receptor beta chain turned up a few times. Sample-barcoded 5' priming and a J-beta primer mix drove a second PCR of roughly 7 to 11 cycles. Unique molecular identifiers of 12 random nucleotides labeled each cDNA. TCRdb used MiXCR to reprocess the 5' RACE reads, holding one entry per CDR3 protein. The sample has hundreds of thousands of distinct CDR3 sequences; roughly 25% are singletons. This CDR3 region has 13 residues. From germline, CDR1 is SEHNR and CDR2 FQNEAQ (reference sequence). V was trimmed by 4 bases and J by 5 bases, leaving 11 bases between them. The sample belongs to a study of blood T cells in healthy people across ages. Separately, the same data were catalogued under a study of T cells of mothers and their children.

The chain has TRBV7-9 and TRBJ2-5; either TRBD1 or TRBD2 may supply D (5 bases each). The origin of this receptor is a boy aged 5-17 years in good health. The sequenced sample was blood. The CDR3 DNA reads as TGTGCCAGCAGCTGGGGGATGTCGGAGACCCAGTACTTC. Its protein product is CASSWGMSETQYF.